Below, 17 T cell receptor beta chains from the same sample are listed, as sequenced in a study of CD8 T cells in ankylosing spondylitis. TCRdb analysed the 5' RACE reads with MiXCR anew, one entry per CDR3 protein. The repertoire holds approximately 140,000 distinct CDR3 sequences, with 40% to 50% as singletons. The sequenced sample consisted of synovial fluid, either unsorted or a sorted T cell fraction (not recorded which). Every receptor here comes from a male donor with ankylosing spondylitis.

The rearrangement joins TRBV7-2 to TRBJ2-7; 9 bases fit TRBD1. The CDR3 runs to 14 residues. The trim removed 4 bases at V and 6 bases at J, leaving 7 bases unmatched. CDR1 is SGHTA, CDR2 FQGNSA, per germline. The CDR3 DNA reads TGTGCCAGCAGCTGGGGACAGGGTTTCGGCGAGCAGTACTTC. It yields the protein CASSWGQGFGEQYF.

This clonotype has a handful of counts. The chain has TRBV4-3 and TRBJ1-1, with D maybe TRBD1 (5 bases). Germline values: CDR1 LGHNA, CDR2 YSLEER. CDR3 length equals 14 residues. V was pared by 3 bases and J by 10 bases, with 18 bases between. CDR3 in amino acids: CASSQDTGIWRAFF. The CDR3 coding sequence is TGCGCCAGCAGCCAGGACACCGGGATATGGAGAGCTTTCTTT.

The V gene is TRBV6-2 or TRBV6-3, the J gene TRBJ2-1, with 11 bases fitting TRBD2. CDR3 length: 16 amino acids. Trimming removed 5 bases from V and 4 bases from J; junction bases left unmatched: 7. CDR1 is MNHEY, CDR2 SVGEGT, per germline. CDR3 nucleotide sequence: TGTGCCAGCAGTAAACCCGCTAGCGGGAGGTACAATGAGCAGTTCTTC. It yields the protein CASSKPASGRYNEQFF.

This chain connects TRBV10-3 to TRBJ2-5; D is possibly TRBD1 (7 bases). Germline V lookup: CDR1 ENHRY, CDR2 SYGVKD. V was trimmed by 6 bases and J by 5 bases, leaving 19 bases between them. The CDR3 spans 15 residues. In DNA, the CDR3 is TGTGCCATCAGCGCACGGCGGACAGGAGGGGAGACCCAGTACTTC. It yields the protein CAISARRTGGETQYF.

V is TRBV5-1 and J is TRBJ2-1; D might be TRBD2 (5 bases). Trimming pared 4 bases from V and 0 bases from J, leaving 17 bases between. The CDR3 has 17 residues. The germline CDR1 and CDR2 sequences are SGHRS and YFSETQ. In DNA, the CDR3 is TGCGCCAGCAGCCCCGAGGGCGGAATTAACTCCTACAATGAGCAGTTCTTC. Amino acids: CASSPEGGINSYNEQFF.

V usage is TRBV12-3 or TRBV12-4 and J usage is TRBJ2-5; 10 nucleotides align to TRBD1. V lost 6 bases, J lost 3 bases, and 4 bases stayed unmatched. This CDR3 has 14 amino acids. The CDR3 loop reads CASSPGTGEETQYF. DNA for the CDR3: TGTGCCAGCAGCCCCGGGACAGGGGAAGAGACCCAGTACTTC.

This clonotype was detected a few times. The rearrangement uses TRBV27 and TRBJ2-3; 9 bases line up with TRBD2. The junction had 15 bases not matched to a gene; V was cut back by 5 bases and J by 0 bases. Germline V CDR1 and CDR2: MNHEY, SMNVEV (reference sequence). CDR3 length: 19 amino acids. The CDR3 is CASSLSSGGLDLSTDTQYF. Written as DNA, the CDR3 is TGTGCCAGCAGTCTAAGTAGCGGGGGCCTGGATTTAAGCACAGATACGCAGTATTTT.

This clonotype was seen a single time. The V and J genes are TRBV6-5 and TRBJ2-3; no definite D call. V lost 2 bases and J lost 3, with 12 bases in between. This CDR3 has 15 residues. Germline V lookup: CDR1 MNHEY, CDR2 SVGAGI. CDR3 sequence reads: CASSYVGMGTDTQYF. The CDR3 DNA reads TGTGCCAGCAGTTACGTGGGGATGGGGACAGATACGCAGTATTTT.

V is TRBV29-1 and J is TRBJ2-5; 7 bases are shared with TRBD1. Per germline, CDR1 SQVTM and CDR2 ANQGSEA. The CDR3 is made up of 18 amino acids. Trimming took 6 bases from V and 5 from J; bases not matched to a gene: 24. CDR3 loop: CSVLAPPFRQGLSETQYF. In DNA, the CDR3 is TGCAGCGTCCTTGCGCCACCCTTCAGACAGGGTCTTTCGGAGACCCAGTACTTC.

The sample holds many counts of this clonotype. The chain couples TRBV6-1 to TRBJ2-2, with 8 positions matching TRBD1. There are 15 residues in the CDR3. Germline lookup yields CDR1 MNHNS and CDR2 SASEGT. V lost 6 bases, J lost 5 bases, and 8 bases stayed unmatched. The DNA of the CDR3 is TGTGCCAGCAGCGTGATGACAGGGGAGACCGGGGAGCTGTTTTTT. This translates into CASSVMTGETGELFF.

The rearrangement uses TRBV5-1 and TRBJ2-7, with 7 positions matching TRBD2. The V segment lost 1 base and the J segment 3 bases; nucleotides outside the gene matches: 7. The CDR3 contains 15 residues. Per germline, CDR1 SGHRS and CDR2 YFSETQ. The CDR3 spells CASSLLGEGSYEQYF. As DNA, the CDR3 is TGCGCCAGCAGCTTGCTCGGGGAGGGCAGCTACGAGCAGTACTTC.

The chain has TRBV7-3 and TRBJ2-1; 13 bases align to TRBD2. The V segment lost 2 bases and the J segment 2 bases; nucleotides outside the gene matches: 6. The CDR3 is made up of 18 amino acids. Looked up from germline, CDR1 is SGHTA and CDR2 is FQGTGA. CDR3 in amino acids: CASSLGETSGGPYNEQFF. CDR3 nucleotides: TGTGCCAGCAGCTTAGGGGAGACTAGCGGGGGGCCCTACAATGAGCAGTTCTTC.

The CDR3 protein is CASSLGEENEKLFF. In nucleotides, the CDR3 is TGTGCCAGCAGCTTGGGCGAAGAGAATGAAAAACTGTTTTTT. This chain links TRBV6-1 with TRBJ1-4; D is ambiguous. CDR3 length: 14 amino acids. Germline V gene sequence: CDR1 MNHNS, CDR2 SASEGT. Trimming stripped 6 bases from V and 5 bases from J, with 13 bases between.

This clonotype was seen only a few times. J is TRBJ2-4 and V is TRBV28; TRBD1 or TRBD2 may be the D gene (5 bases each). The germline CDR1 and CDR2 sequences are MDHEN and SYDVKM. The V gene lost 1 base and the J gene lost 6 bases, with 16 bases spanning the gap. The CDR3 totals 16 residues. The CDR3 nucleotides are TGTGCCAGCAGTTTATCGTCTTTTGGGGGAAGAAACATTCAGTACTTC. Amino acid sequence: CASSLSSFGGRNIQYF.

This CDR3 is CSSGGFSNQPQHF. Here the CDR3 DNA reads TGCAGCTCAGGGGGGTTTAGCAATCAGCCCCAGCATTTT. This chain uses TRBV20-1 with TRBJ1-5; 7 nucleotides align to TRBD1. CDR3 size: 13 residues. Germline V gene sequence: CDR1 DFQATT, CDR2 SNEGSKA (reference sequence).

This chain links TRBV11-2 with TRBJ2-1; D gene uncertain. Trimming took off 5 bases at V and 6 bases at J, with 17 bases between the two ends. Germline CDR1 is SGHAT and CDR2 is FQNNGV. This CDR3 spans 15 amino acids. This chain's CDR3 is CASSPDVPSVNEQFF. In nucleotides, the CDR3 is TGTGCCAGCAGCCCGGACGTACCCTCGGTCAATGAGCAGTTCTTC.

This clonotype has only a few counts. The rearrangement joins TRBV6-4 to TRBJ2-1; D perhaps matches TRBD1 (5 bases). This CDR3 is built from 15 residues. Trimming removed 7 bases at V and 0 bases at J, with 13 bases between. CDR1 is MRHNA, CDR2 SNTAGT, per germline. CDR3 nucleotides: TGTGCCAGCAAAGACAGTCTTAGCTCCTACAATGAGCAGTTCTTC. It codes for CASKDSLSSYNEQFF.